These 20 T cell receptor beta chains originate from one sample sequenced in a study of neurological immune-mediated disorders. One entry per CDR3 protein, called by TCRdb with MiXCR from the 5' RACE reads. The sample records about 77,000 distinct CDR3 sequences, around 9.9% being singletons. Sequenced material: PBMCs. Every receptor here comes from a man over 45 in good health.

This clonotype was counted ten times or more. One junction end disagrees with the germline gene, perhaps due to a read error. The chain is built from TRBV7-9 and TRBJ2-4; the match to TRBD2 covers 9 bases. This CDR3 is built from 13 residues. Germline V gene lookup returns CDR1 SEHNR and CDR2 FQNEAQ (reference sequence). The CDR3 protein is CASSPHGAGGFSF. CDR3 in DNA: TGTGCCAGCAGCCCCCACGGAGCGGGGGGTTTCTCCTTC.

This clonotype has at least ten counts. The rearrangement links TRBV6-6 to TRBJ2-3, with 9 bases that match TRBD2. After removal of 2 bases from V and 4 bases from J, the junction contained 10 bases not matched to a gene. Germline assignment: CDR1 MNHNY and CDR2 SVGAGI (reference sequence). The CDR3 spans 17 residues. CDR3 protein: CASSYGPAGGPSDTQYF. As DNA, the CDR3 is TGTGCCAGCAGTTACGGGCCTGCGGGAGGGCCCTCAGATACGCAGTATTTT.

A few counts support this clonotype. The chain joins TRBV7-9 to TRBJ2-3; the D is unclear. The CDR3 is 14 amino acids. Germline-derived CDR1 and CDR2 are SEHNR and FQNEAQ (reference sequence). The V gene lost 1 base and the J gene lost 2 bases, with 7 bases spanning the gap. This CDR3 reads CASSLDSYTDTQYF. The CDR3 coding sequence is TGTGCCAGCAGCTTAGACAGCTACACAGATACGCAGTATTTT.

The V gene is TRBV7-3, the J gene TRBJ2-3; D unresolved. Trimming removed 5 bases at V and 2 bases at J, with 11 bases between. This CDR3 spans 14 amino acids. Germline CDR1 SGHTA, CDR2 FQGTGA. The CDR3 sequence: CASSHGHDTDTQYF. DNA of the CDR3: TGTGCCAGCAGCCACGGGCACGACACAGATACGCAGTATTTT.

The chain recombines TRBV6-1 with TRBJ2-1; the D gene is possibly TRBD1 (7 bases). Per germline, CDR1 MNHNS and CDR2 SASEGT. The CDR3 covers 15 residues. V lost 3 bases, J lost 1 base, and 10 bases lay in between. CDR3 amino acids: CASSEEGASYNEQFF. The CDR3 bases are TGTGCCAGCAGTGAGGAGGGGGCTTCCTACAATGAGCAGTTCTTC.

In regard to this clonotype: One base away lies a much larger clone, so this may be a sequencing read error. This chain uses TRBV6-2 or TRBV6-3 with TRBJ2-5; TRBD2 agrees at 8 bases. CDR3 size: 14 residues. With 6 bases clipped from V and 5 bases from J, the junction kept 8 bases outside the gene matches. Germline V gene sequence: CDR1 MNHEY, CDR2 SVGEGT. DNA for the CDR3: TGTGCCAGCAGCCTCGGACTAGCCGTGGAGACCCAGTACTTC. Its protein product is CASSLGLAVETQYF.

This clonotype was seen ten or more times. The CDR3 loop is CASSPGSGRGTGELFF. The CDR3 nucleotides are TGTGCCAGCAGCCCGGGGAGCGGGAGGGGCACCGGGGAGCTGTTTTTT. The gene calls are TRBV7-2 and TRBJ2-2; 10 bases agree with TRBD2. CDR1 and CDR2 from the germline V gene are SGHTA and FQGNSA. CDR3 length equals 16 residues. Unmatched junction bases numbered 7, after V lost 5 bases and J lost 4 bases.

This clonotype was seen many times. This chain links TRBV28 with TRBJ2-3; the D is unclear. Germline CDR1 MDHEN, CDR2 SYDVKM. The CDR3 spans 15 residues. V was shortened by 3 bases and J by 2 bases, with 12 bases between the two germline ends. The CDR3 spells CASSFSGPDTDTQYF. CDR3 coding DNA: TGTGCCAGCAGTTTTTCAGGTCCTGACACAGATACGCAGTATTTT.

In the case of this clonotype: This may come from a read error, since a much larger clone is one base off. The rearrangement links TRBV7-8 to TRBJ2-7, with D possibly being TRBD2 (10 bases). The CDR3 is 19 residues long. Trimming cost V 5 bases and J 2 bases, with 28 bases left between them. The germline V gene has CDR1 SGHVS and CDR2 FQNEAQ. The CDR3, as DNA: TGTGCCAGCAGCAGATACAGGGGGCTAGCGGGAGTCCAAACCTACGAGCAGTACTTC. This encodes CASSRYRGLAGVQTYEQYF.

This clonotype was recorded at least ten times. This rearrangement joins TRBV7-9 to TRBJ1-1, with D tentatively TRBD1 (5 bases). The germline gives CDR1 SEHNR, CDR2 FQNEAQ (reference sequence). The V gene lost 5 bases and the J gene lost 1 base, with 11 bases spanning the gap. CDR3 length equals 14 residues. CDR3 nucleotide sequence: TGTGCCAGCAGCCCCTGGGACTCGAACACTGAAGCTTTCTTT. It codes for CASSPWDSNTEAFF.

This clonotype was recorded many times. The chain recombines TRBV3-1 with TRBJ1-4; D remains ambiguous. This CDR3 contains 15 residues. Trimming removed 3 bases at V and 4 bases at J, with 12 bases between. In germline, CDR1 is LGHDT, CDR2 YNNKEL (reference sequence). Here the CDR3 DNA reads TGTGCCAGCAGCCAGGCAGGAGCTAATAATGAAAAACTGTTTTTT. This codes for CASSQAGANNEKLFF.

A word on this clonotype: Compared with germline, one end of the junction differs, possibly owing to a read error. The CDR3 sequence is CSSSTSVSVTQYF. CDR3 nucleotides: TGCTCCAGCAGCACCTCGGTTTCTGTCACCCAGTACTTC. The chain is built from TRBV3-1 and TRBJ2-5; D is unresolved. From germline, CDR1 is LGHDT and CDR2 YNNKEL (reference sequence). CDR3 length equals 13 residues.

There are many counts of this clonotype. DNA of the CDR3: TGCGCCAGCACCAGGGGAGGGACAGGGGACTACGAGCAGTACTTC. Translating it yields CASTRGGTGDYEQYF. The V and J genes are TRBV5-1 and TRBJ2-7, with 10 bases that match TRBD1. Germline lookup yields CDR1 SGHRS and CDR2 YFSETQ. There are 15 residues in the CDR3. V shed 6 bases and J 3 bases; nucleotides not matched to a gene: 9.

This clonotype was observed many times. The CDR3 here is CASSSPIGVRDTQYF. CDR3 coding DNA: TGTGCCAGCAGCTCTCCCATTGGGGTAAGAGATACGCAGTATTTT. This chain uses TRBV9 with TRBJ2-3; D not certain. With 4 bases removed from V and 5 bases from J, the gap between germline ends came to 17 bases. Germline V CDR1 and CDR2: SGDLS, YYNGEE. This CDR3 has 15 residues. The variable domain in full, with the rest retrieved from reference TRBV9 and TRBJ2-3, is DSGVTQTPKHLITATGQRVTLRCSPRSGDLSVYWYQQSLDQGLQFLIQYYNGEERAKGNILERFSAQQFPDLHSELNLSSLELGDSALYFCASSSPIGVRDTQYFGPGTRLTVL.

Concerning this clonotype itself: A read error is possible here, since a much larger clone lies one base away. J is TRBJ2-2 and V is TRBV6-2 or TRBV6-3, with 10 bases aligning to TRBD2. Trimming cost V 6 bases and J 4 bases; bases outside gene matches: 17. This CDR3 is built from 19 residues. The germline gives CDR1 MNHEY, CDR2 SVGEGT. The CDR3 sequence is CASRYDFSSGSLGTGELFF. CDR3 nucleotide sequence: TGTGCCAGCAGGTATGACTTCTCTAGCGGGAGCTTGGGCACCGGGGAGCTGTTTTTT.

The sample holds many counts of this clonotype. The chain employs TRBV6-2 or TRBV6-3 and TRBJ1-1; 10 nucleotides agree with TRBD1. Germline trimming cut 4 bases from V and 3 bases from J; bases unmatched to any gene: 8. The CDR3 extends over 16 amino acids. CDR1 is MNHEY, CDR2 SVGEGT, per germline. The CDR3 sequence is CASSWLPGTGDTEAFF. CDR3 bases: TGTGCCAGCAGTTGGCTGCCCGGGACAGGGGACACTGAAGCTTTCTTT.

In this sample, this clonotype turned up many times. The chain recombines TRBV10-3 with TRBJ2-7, with 9 nucleotides matching TRBD1. V trimming: 2 bases; J trimming: 5 bases; junction bases outside the gene matches: 1. Germline CDR1 and CDR2: ENHRY and SYGVKD. The CDR3 spans 13 residues. The CDR3 loop reads CAISETGGDEQYF. The CDR3 DNA reads TGTGCCATCAGTGAGACAGGGGGCGACGAGCAGTACTTC.

This clonotype occurred many times. J is TRBJ2-7 and V is TRBV12-3 or TRBV12-4; D may be TRBD1 or TRBD2 (6 bases each). V was trimmed by 3 bases and J by 4 bases, leaving 13 bases between them. The CDR3 is 14 residues long. Here the CDR3 reads CASSLSGAGYEQYF. The CDR3 DNA follows: TGTGCCAGCAGTTTGTCGGGGGCCGGGTACGAGCAGTACTTC.

The chain employs TRBV21-1 and TRBJ2-1; the table's D call, TRBD1, was not checked against the DNA. TRBV21-1 is flagged as a pseudogene. The CDR3 totals 15 residues. The CDR3 region has the DNA TGTGCCAGCAGCTTCCAGGGCGCCGCCGGAGAAAAGCAGTTCTTC. The encoded protein is CASSFQGAAGEKQFF.

This clonotype came up many times. The J gene is TRBJ2-1, the V gene TRBV7-3, with 9 bases fitting TRBD2. Per the germline V gene, CDR1 is SGHTA and CDR2 is FQGTGA. The junction had 4 bases not matched to a gene; V was cut back by 4 bases and J by 0 bases. The CDR3 runs to 16 residues. CDR3 residues: CASSSATSGSYNEQFF. The CDR3, as DNA: TGTGCCAGCAGCTCCGCGACTAGCGGCTCCTACAATGAGCAGTTCTTC.